A selection of T cell receptor beta chains follows, all from one sample in a study of neurological immune-mediated disorders. TCRdb analysed the 5' RACE reads with MiXCR anew, one entry per CDR3 protein. Among 53,000 or so distinct CDR3 sequences, roughly 13% were seen once, and the ten largest hold 9.5% to 12%. Sequences were obtained from PBMCs. The origin of the receptors is a woman in her sixties with HTLV-1-associated myelopathy (HAM/TSP). Each CDR3 is given with its conserved first and last residue. Fields, in order: D gene, J gene, clone size, V gene, CDR3 DNA, CDR3 protein. D genes are given only for firm matches. Clone sizes are given selectively: once, few, many, or a class where the clone is expanded.

>TRBD2|TRBJ2-2|many|TRBV7-7
TGTGCCAGCAGCAACCCGTTAGCGGGAGGGCCCGGGGAGCTGTTTTTT
CASSNPLAGGPGELFF
>.|TRBJ1-1|many|TRBV20-1
TGCAGTGCTCTAACGCGGACCCCCCCGACTGAAGCTTTCTTT
CSALTRTPPTEAFF
>TRBD1|TRBJ1-2|many|TRBV6-5
TGTGCCAGCAGTTACGATTGGACAGGGGGCTCTAGTGGCTACACCTTC
CASSYDWTGGSSGYTF
>TRBD2|TRBJ2-1|many|TRBV5-1
TGCGCCAGCAGCTTGGCTAGCGGGAGGTATGGCAATGAGCAGTTCTTC
CASSLASGRYGNEQFF
>TRBD1|TRBJ2-3|many|TRBV10-3
TGTGCCATCAGGACCGGGACAGGGGGCATAGATACGCAGTATTTT
CAIRTGTGGIDTQYF
>.|TRBJ2-7|many|TRBV27
TGTGCCAGCAGTTTATATTGGCCAGCGGGCGAGCAGTACTTC
CASSLYWPAGEQYF
>TRBD2|TRBJ2-3|.|TRBV6-5
TGTGCCAGCAGCCGAGCTAGCGGGAGCACAGATACGCAGTATTTT
CASSRASGSTDTQYF
>TRBD2|TRBJ2-7|many|TRBV5-1
TGCGCCAGCAGCTCAGTACTGAGCGGGAGCTCCTACGAGCAGTACTTC
CASSSVLSGSSYEQYF
>TRBD2|TRBJ2-7|many|TRBV6-5
TGTGCCAGCAGTTACAACGGGGGGGGAGGCGAGCAGTACTTC
CASSYNGGGGEQYF
>TRBD1|TRBJ1-1|many|TRBV5-1
TGCGCCAGCAGCTTGAGACAGGGTGGGATGCATCAAGCTTTCTTT
CASSLRQGGMHQAFF
>.|TRBJ2-3|many|TRBV20-1
TGCAGTGCCCCAATAGCTGGTCGCACAGATACGCAGTATTTT
CSAPIAGRTDTQYF
>.|TRBJ2-2|.|TRBV5-6
TGTGCCAGCAGCTTGGTGCCAGGGCGCGGCACCGGGGAGCTGTTTTTT
CASSLVPGRGTGELFF
>.|TRBJ1-2|many|TRBV11-2
TGTGCCAGCGGAATTAACTATGGCTACACCTTC
CASGINYGYTF
>.|TRBJ2-5|many|TRBV5-1
TGCGCCAGCAGCTCACCCGAAGAGACCCAGTACTTC
CASSSPEETQYF
>.|TRBJ1-1|many|TRBV5-1
TGCGCCAGCAGCTTGGGGACGGTGAACACTGAAGCTTTCTTT
CASSLGTVNTEAFF
>TRBD2|TRBJ2-5|many|TRBV28
TGTGCCAGCAGTTTATTGGGACTAGCGGGGCAAGAGACCCAGTACTTC
CASSLLGLAGQETQYF
>.|TRBJ1-2|many|TRBV12-3/TRBV12-4
TGTGCCAGCAGTGCCGTGGGTGGTGGCTACACCTTC
CASSAVGGGYTF
>.|TRBJ2-1|many|TRBV20-1
TGCAGTGCTAGAGTACGGATGGGACTGGCATACAATGAGCAGTTCTTC
CSARVRMGLAYNEQFF